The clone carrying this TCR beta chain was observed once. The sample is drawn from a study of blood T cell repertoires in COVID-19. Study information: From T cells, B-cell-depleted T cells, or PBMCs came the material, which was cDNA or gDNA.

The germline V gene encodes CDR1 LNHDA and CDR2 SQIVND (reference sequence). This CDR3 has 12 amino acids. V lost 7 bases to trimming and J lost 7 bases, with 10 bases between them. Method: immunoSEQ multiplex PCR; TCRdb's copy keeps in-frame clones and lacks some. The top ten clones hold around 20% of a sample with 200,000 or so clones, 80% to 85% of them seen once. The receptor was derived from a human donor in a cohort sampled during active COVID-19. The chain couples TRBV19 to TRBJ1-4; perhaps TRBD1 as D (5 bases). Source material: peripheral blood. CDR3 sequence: CASTPTGEKLFF. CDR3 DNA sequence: TGTGCCAGTACCCCTACAGGTGAAAAACTGTTTTTT.